This is a list of T cell receptor beta chains from one sample in a study of beta chain features in type 1 diabetes. Generated by immunoSEQ multiplex PCR, the TCRdb table keeps only in-frame clones and is missing some. This repertoire shows 600,000 to 700,000 clones, 13% found once; its top ten account for less than 0.025%. Sequenced sample: naive CD4+ T cells from blood. These receptors all come from a man aged 18-30 years with type 1 diabetes. CDR3s leave out the opening cysteine and the closing phenylalanine or tryptophan. Fields, in order: V gene, CDR3 length, clone size, CDR3 protein. Clone size, where shown, is once, few, many, or a class for clones that have expanded.

V: TRBV6-1; length: 11; size: few; CDR3: ASSSDGYNEQF
V: TRBV18; length: 10; size: .; CDR3: ASSPWEETQY
V: TRBV18; length: 14; size: .; CDR3: ASSPIGGGSSYEQY
V: TRBV5-4; length: 11; size: few; CDR3: ASSSGQGETQY
V: TRBV6-1; length: 13; size: few; CDR3: ASSEPDRGNSPLH
V: TRBV30; length: 11; size: .; CDR3: AWSVQGAGELF
V: TRBV5-1; length: 12; size: .; CDR3: ASSLGTITDTQY
V: TRBV10-3; length: 12; size: once; CDR3: AINPGQGAPEAF
V: TRBV5-6; length: 11; size: few; CDR3: ASSLWVQETQY
V: TRBV7-9; length: 12; size: .; CDR3: ASSSLAGVVTQY
V: TRBV5-4; length: 13; size: few; CDR3: ASSADLRDTGELF
V: TRBV5-6; length: 14; size: few; CDR3: ASSLTGRRSYNEQF
V: TRBV27; length: 12; size: few; CDR3: ASSVQGGNQPQH
V: TRBV7-9; length: 12; size: .; CDR3: ASSLRQGDYEQY
V: TRBV20-1; length: 9; size: .; CDR3: SALGGYEQY
V: TRBV19; length: 11; size: few; CDR3: ASALRGEYEQY
V: TRBV11-3; length: 11; size: few; CDR3: ASSQPTGNEQF
V: TRBV9; length: 15; size: .; CDR3: ASSVATRGGGTDTQY
V: TRBV7-4; length: 13; size: few; CDR3: ASSLGQGANQPQH
V: TRBV5-1; length: 12; size: .; CDR3: ASSPAAPKETQY
V: TRBV13; length: 10; size: few; CDR3: ASSPDRDEQY
V: TRBV18; length: 12; size: few; CDR3: ASSPGTGRTEAF
V: TRBV29-1; length: 11; size: few; CDR3: SVVNRVGQPQH
V: TRBV30; length: 11; size: .; CDR3: AWSVESNQPQH
V: TRBV10-3; length: 14; size: .; CDR3: AINTGLAGSSETQY
V: TRBV14; length: 10; size: .; CDR3: ASSQDGQPQH
V: TRBV18; length: 13; size: .; CDR3: ASLPSIGTIETQY
V: TRBV18; length: 17; size: .; CDR3: ASSPFKGQIFSGANVLT
V: TRBV10-3; length: 14; size: .; CDR3: AISEGDRGPTDTQY
V: TRBV16; length: 13; size: few; CDR3: ASSPRGTGSSPLH
V: TRBV15; length: 12; size: .; CDR3: ATSRAQGFETQY
V: TRBV11-2; length: 10; size: .; CDR3: ASRGERGGYT
V: TRBV19; length: 17; size: .; CDR3: ASSIGTSGGVGSYNEQF
V: TRBV5-1; length: 11; size: .; CDR3: ASSFSGGDEQY
V: TRBV5-1; length: 14; size: few; CDR3: ASTPGDRDMTGELF
V: TRBV5-1; length: 13; size: few; CDR3: ASRPSSGGRNEQF
V: TRBV4-2; length: 13; size: .; CDR3: ASSQSVSSYNEQF
V: TRBV6-1; length: 11; size: few; CDR3: ASSGAPTAPLH
V: TRBV7-9; length: 8; size: few; CDR3: ASGQETQY
V: TRBV5-6; length: 11; size: few; CDR3: ASSLTTGPGYT
V: TRBV2; length: 13; size: .; CDR3: ASSEIQGINEKLF
V: TRBV7-9; length: 12; size: .; CDR3: ASSLAGRRHGYT
V: TRBV19; length: 12; size: .; CDR3: ASSPRQAPYGYT
V: TRBV15; length: 10; size: .; CDR3: ATSRDGLEAF
V: TRBV2; length: 12; size: few; CDR3: ASIRYRENTEAF
V: TRBV5-1; length: 12; size: few; CDR3: ASSLGPLLNEQY
V: TRBV7-9; length: 10; size: few; CDR3: ASSNGLSAAF
V: TRBV5-1; length: 14; size: .; CDR3: ASSVDNRALFTEAF
V: TRBV27; length: 11; size: few; CDR3: ASSSLGSTEAF
V: TRBV4-2; length: 13; size: .; CDR3: ASSQGGRYGTEAF
V: TRBV10-3; length: 15; size: few; CDR3: AISDESWDIYSYEQY
V: TRBV19; length: 11; size: .; CDR3: ASYSGATSVYT